What follows describes a single T cell receptor beta chain. The antigen is unknown. A much larger clone differs from this one at a single base, so this may be a read error. Time point defined: persistent/refractory GD, antithyroid drugs over 5 years with positive TRAb. Making the TCR library involved RNA that had been extracted from PBMCs. This sample was taken from a study of regulatory T cells in long-lasting Graves disease. At the level of the study: The study counted Graves' disease as persistent given over 5 years of antithyroid drugs and positive TSH receptor antibodies.

Assembly of TCR beta libraries relied on iRepertoire HTBI primers together with Arm-PCR of CDR3 regions. Original processing methods: From all samples, identification returned 14 TRBJ and 60 or so TRBV segments. TCRdb called the multiplex PCR reads again in MiXCR, with one record for every CDR3 protein. It is TCRdb's table, rather than the study itself, that gives the V and J calls and clone size. The data show around 400,000 distinct CDR3 sequences, 20% to 25% seen once. Findings and limits, study-wide: Shared public clonotypes totalled about 2,600 in persistent patients, compared with over 800 in new patients.

The source of this sequence is a woman aged 40 to 49 with Graves disease. This specimen was peripheral blood mononuclear cells (PBMCs), taken when the disease was refractory, from a patient treated with antithyroid drugs.

CDR3 residues: CASSPPGRVAYEQYF. As DNA, the CDR3 is TGTGCCAGCAGTCCCCCAGGACGGGTGGCCTACGAGCAGTACTTC. V is TRBV28 and J is TRBJ2-7; D is undetermined. This CDR3 contains 15 residues. CDR1 and CDR2 (germline): MDHEN, SYDVKM. V dropped 5 bases and J dropped 2 bases, with 16 bases sitting between them. Full variable domain (outside the CDR3, taken from reference TRBV28 and TRBJ2-7): DVKVTQSSRYLVKRTGEKVFLECVQDMDHENMFWYRQDPGLGLRLIYFSYDVKMKEKGDIPEGYSVSREKKERFSLILESASTNQTSMYLCASSPPGRVAYEQYFGPGTRLTVT.